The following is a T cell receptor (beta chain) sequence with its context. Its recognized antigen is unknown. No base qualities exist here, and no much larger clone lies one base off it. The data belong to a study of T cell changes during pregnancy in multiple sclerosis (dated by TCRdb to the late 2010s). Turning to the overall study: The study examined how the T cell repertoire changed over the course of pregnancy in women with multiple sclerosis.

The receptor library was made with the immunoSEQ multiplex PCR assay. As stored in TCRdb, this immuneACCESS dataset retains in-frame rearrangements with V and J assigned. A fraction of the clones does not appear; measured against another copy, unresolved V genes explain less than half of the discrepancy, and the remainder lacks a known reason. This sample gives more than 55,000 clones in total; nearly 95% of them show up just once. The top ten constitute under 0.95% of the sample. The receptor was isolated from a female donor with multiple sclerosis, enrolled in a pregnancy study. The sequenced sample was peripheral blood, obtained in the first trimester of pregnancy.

In nucleotides, the sequence is TGTGCCAGCAGTACGACTAGCGGGGGGCCCTACGAGCAGTACTTC. This gives the protein CASSTTSGGPYEQYF. The V and J segments used are TRBV27 and TRBJ2-7, with 13 bases aligning to TRBD2. Trimmed from V: 5 bases; trimmed from J: 2 bases; junction bases lacking a gene match: 3. Inclusive of the bounding cysteine and phenylalanine, the CDR3 is 15 residues long. CDR3 DNA is the only sequence kept; it has 45 bases, read in frame from the first base. CDR1 and CDR2, per the germline V gene (reference sequence), are MNHEY and SMNVEV.